Below, one T cell receptor (beta chain) is given with its context. No antigen is known for it. The CDR3 sequence is 16 residues long. Trimming took 5 bases from V and 3 from J; bases not matched to a gene: 4. Per the germline V gene, CDR1 is MNHEY and CDR2 is SVGEGT. The sample comes from a study of response to subunit inactivated influenza vaccine. Whole-study results and caveats: With each seasonal influenza vaccination, the authors suggested, few new T cells are recruited.

MiXCR, run by TCRdb on the RT-PCR reads, gives a single entry per CDR3 protein. Among more than 550,000 distinct CDR3 sequences, about an eighth were seen once, and the ten largest hold 9.5% to 13%. The source is a man aged 45-60 years who received an inactivated influenza vaccine. The chain is built from TRBV6-2 or TRBV6-3 and TRBJ2-1, with TRBD2 matching 13 bases. The sequences come from PBMCs from blood, collected on the day of vaccination. The CDR3: CASSGLAGVVYNEQFF. The CDR3 DNA reads as TGTGCCAGCAGTGGACTAGCGGGGGTTGTCTACAATGAGCAGTTCTTC.